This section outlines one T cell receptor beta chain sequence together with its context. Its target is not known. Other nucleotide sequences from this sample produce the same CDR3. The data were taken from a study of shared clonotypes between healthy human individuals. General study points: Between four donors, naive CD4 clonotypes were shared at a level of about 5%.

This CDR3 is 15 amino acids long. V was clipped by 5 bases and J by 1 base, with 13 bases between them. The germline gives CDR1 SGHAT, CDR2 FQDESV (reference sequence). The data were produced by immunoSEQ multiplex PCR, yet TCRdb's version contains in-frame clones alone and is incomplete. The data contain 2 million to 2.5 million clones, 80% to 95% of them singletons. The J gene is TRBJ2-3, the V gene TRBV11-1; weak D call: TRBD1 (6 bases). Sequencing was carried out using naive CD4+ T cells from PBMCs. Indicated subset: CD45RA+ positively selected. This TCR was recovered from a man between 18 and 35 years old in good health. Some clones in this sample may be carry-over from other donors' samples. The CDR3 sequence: CASSPPRTGTDTQYF. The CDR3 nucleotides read TGTGCCAGCAGCCCCCCGAGGACAGGCACAGATACGCAGTATTTT.